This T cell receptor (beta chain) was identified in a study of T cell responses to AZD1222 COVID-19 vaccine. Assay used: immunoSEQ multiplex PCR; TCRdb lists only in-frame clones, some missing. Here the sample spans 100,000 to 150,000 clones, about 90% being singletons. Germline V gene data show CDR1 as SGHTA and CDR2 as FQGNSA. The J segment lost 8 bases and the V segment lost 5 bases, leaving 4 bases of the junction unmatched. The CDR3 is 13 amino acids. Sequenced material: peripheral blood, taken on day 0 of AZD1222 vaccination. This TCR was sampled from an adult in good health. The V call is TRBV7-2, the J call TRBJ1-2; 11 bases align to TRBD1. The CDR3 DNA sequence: TGTGCCAGCAGCCGGACAGGGGGCGGCGGCTACACCTTC. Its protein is CASSRTGGGGYTF. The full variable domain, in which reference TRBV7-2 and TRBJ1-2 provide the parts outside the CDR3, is GAGVSQSPSNKVTEKGKDVELRCDPISGHTALYWYRQSLGQGLEFLIYFQGNSAPDKSGLPSDRFSAERTGGSVSTLTIQRTQQEDSAVYLCASSRTGGGGYTFGSGTRLTVV.